These 16 T cell receptor beta chains originate from one sample sequenced in a study of Graves' ophthalmopathy and Graves' hyperthyroidism. Amplification targeted the TCR beta CDR3 regions, with RNA transcripts as the source material. An opening RT-PCR round employed HTBI primers and preceded a second-round multiplex PCR. TCRdb reprocessed the multiplex PCR reads with MiXCR, giving one entry per CDR3 protein. The sample has some 1.1 million distinct CDR3 sequences; less than 45% are singletons. The sample consisted of peripheral blood or thyroid tissue (not recorded which). These receptors were collected from an adult man with Graves' hyperthyroidism.

The rearrangement links TRBV15 to TRBJ2-1; 12 nucleotides align to TRBD2. V shed 2 bases, J shed 8 bases, and the junction held 4 bases outside the gene matches. This CDR3 is built from 15 residues. The germline V gene has CDR1 LNHNV and CDR2 YYDKDF (reference sequence). The CDR3 coding sequence is TGTGCCACCAGCAGACTAGCGGGGGGGTTGGATGAGCAGTTCTTC. Translated: CATSRLAGGLDEQFF.

This clonotype has a count of ten or more. CDR3 loop: CAISDIRGYEQYF. CDR3 nucleotide sequence: TGTGCCATCAGTGATATCCGAGGATACGAGCAGTACTTC. The gene calls are TRBV10-3 and TRBJ2-7; D remains unclear. CDR3 length equals 13 residues. Looked up from germline, CDR1 is ENHRY and CDR2 is SYGVKD. Between the trimmed V and J ends, which lost 3 bases and 4 bases, there was a span of 10 bases.

This chain connects TRBV15 to TRBJ2-7; 7 nucleotides align to TRBD1. This CDR3 is 15 amino acids long. Germline CDR1 reads LNHNV; CDR2 reads YYDKDF (reference sequence). V lost 2 bases, J lost 5 bases, and 9 bases stayed unmatched. In nucleotides, the CDR3 is TGTGCCACCAGCAGAAAAACAGGGGCCGGTAACGAGCAGTACTTC. Translated: CATSRKTGAGNEQYF.

This clonotype has more than one count but fewer than ten. The chain joins TRBV29-1 to TRBJ1-4; 10 bases map to TRBD1. This CDR3 has 15 residues. V lost 4 bases to trimming and J lost 5 bases; unmatched junction nucleotides: 7. Germline loops: CDR1 SQVTM, CDR2 ANQGSEA. The CDR3 reads CSVVGQGNGNEKLFF. In nucleotides, the CDR3 is TGCAGCGTTGTGGGACAGGGGAATGGGAATGAAAAACTGTTTTTT.

The chain has TRBV29-1 and TRBJ1-4, with 9 bases that match TRBD1. V lost 7 bases to trimming and J lost 7 bases; unmatched junction nucleotides: 7. Germline CDR1 SQVTM, CDR2 ANQGSEA. This CDR3 spans 13 amino acids. The DNA for the CDR3 is TGCAGCGAGGGGACAGGGTCGGTTGAAAAACTGTTTTTT. The encoded protein is CSEGTGSVEKLFF.

This clonotype was recorded many times. The chain is built from TRBV7-9 and TRBJ1-6; weak D call: TRBD1 (6 bases). CDR3 length: 14 residues. Germline V lookup: CDR1 SEHNR, CDR2 FQNEAQ (reference sequence). V dropped 4 bases and J dropped 8 bases, with 12 bases sitting between them. CDR3 nucleotide sequence: TGTGCCAGCAGCTCCACAGGGTTCGATTCACCCCTCCACTTT. It translates to CASSSTGFDSPLHF.

This clonotype has at least ten counts. This chain connects TRBV7-9 to TRBJ1-4; D gene ambiguous. Germline V gene sequence: CDR1 SEHNR, CDR2 FQNEAQ (reference sequence). V shed 4 bases and J shed 1 base, with 10 bases lying between them. The CDR3 sequence is 15 residues long. Here the CDR3 DNA reads TGTGCCAGCAGCTACGACGCCGGAACTAATGAAAAACTGTTTTTT. Its translation: CASSYDAGTNEKLFF.

In this sample, this clonotype turned up many times. The genes are TRBV5-4 and TRBJ2-5; no reliable D call. Germline V gene data show CDR1 as SGHNT and CDR2 as YYREEE (reference sequence). V was pared by 4 bases and J by 1 base, with 8 bases between. This CDR3 comprises 13 residues. CDR3 in DNA: TGTGCCAGCAGCACTACCCCCCAAGAGACCCAGTACTTC. It yields the protein CASSTTPQETQYF.

This clonotype appeared many times. The CDR3 reads CASSLGWAGDQPQHF. The CDR3 nucleotides read TGTGCCAGCAGCCTGGGGTGGGCAGGAGATCAGCCCCAGCATTTT. V and J are TRBV9 and TRBJ1-5; no firm D call. Trimming took 4 bases from V and 5 from J, leaving 16 bases between them. The CDR3 length is 15 residues. Germline V gene sequence: CDR1 SGDLS, CDR2 YYNGEE.

The chain recombines TRBV12-3 or TRBV12-4 with TRBJ2-5, with 9 positions matching TRBD1. There are 13 residues in the CDR3. Losses at the gene ends were 6 bases for V and 9 bases for J; bases not matched to a gene: 8. DNA for the CDR3: TGTGCCAGCAGCACCAGACAGGGGGAGGCCCAGTACTTC. Residues: CASSTRQGEAQYF.

This clonotype was picked up many times. The genes are TRBV2 and TRBJ2-7; D is possibly TRBD2 (6 bases). There are 15 residues in the CDR3. V lost 1 base and J 0 bases, leaving 10 bases between the germline ends. The V gene's germline CDR1 is SNHLY and CDR2 FYNNEI. As DNA, the CDR3 is TGTGCCAGCAGTGAAGGGAGGGTGCCCTCCTACGAGCAGTACTTC. Protein: CASSEGRVPSYEQYF. Full variable domain (remainder filled in from reference TRBV2 and TRBJ2-7): EPEVTQTPSHQVTQMGQEVILRCVPISNHLYFYWYRQILGQKVEFLVSFYNNEISEKSEIFDDQFSVERPDGSNFTLKIRSTKLEDSAMYFCASSEGRVPSYEQYFGPGTRLTVT.

This clonotype was counted at least ten times. V and J are TRBV10-2 and TRBJ2-7; D possibly corresponds to TRBD2 (6 bases). The CDR3 sequence is 13 residues long. V lost 0 bases, J lost 10 bases, and 13 bases lay in between. CDR1 and CDR2 from the germline V gene are WSHSY and SAAADI. The CDR3 here is CASSESRWRGQYF. CDR3 DNA: TGCGCCAGCAGTGAGTCGAGGTGGCGGGGCCAGTACTTC.

This clonotype was seen only a few times. The chain is built from TRBV25-1 and TRBJ2-2, with 8 nucleotides matching TRBD1. The CDR3 spans 14 residues. V lost 2 bases and J lost 6; bases outside the gene matches: 2. The V gene's germline CDR1 is MGHDK and CDR2 SYGVNS. The DNA for the CDR3 is TGTGCCAGCAGTGAAGCGGACAGGGCCGGGGAGCTGTTTTTT. Protein: CASSEADRAGELFF.

The table lists this clonotype with a few counts. This sequence joins TRBV5-4 and TRBJ2-7, with 7 nucleotides matching TRBD2. Germline values: CDR1 SGHNT, CDR2 YYREEE (reference sequence). The CDR3 is made up of 18 amino acids. The J segment lost 2 bases and the V segment lost 0 bases, leaving 14 bases of the junction unmatched. The CDR3 sequence: CASSLVLVGGSIPYEQYF. In nucleotides, the CDR3 is TGTGCCAGCAGCTTGGTCCTGGTGGGCGGGAGTATACCCTACGAGCAGTACTTC.

This clonotype occurred once. This chain connects TRBV29-1 to TRBJ1-2, with TRBD1 identical over 8 bases. Germline CDR1 is SQVTM and CDR2 is ANQGSEA. The CDR3 has 13 amino acids. The CDR3, as DNA: TGCAGTTGGGGGACAGGACCCAACTATGGCTACACCTTC. Translating gives CSWGTGPNYGYTF.

This clonotype has more than one count but fewer than ten. J is TRBJ2-2 and V is TRBV9; D is possibly TRBD2 (5 bases). From germline, CDR1 is SGDLS and CDR2 YYNGEE. Trimming shortened V by 0 bases and J by 5 bases, and 14 bases separated the two germline ends. This CDR3 spans 16 amino acids. The CDR3 reads CASSVGGSKITGELFF. CDR3 DNA: TGTGCCAGCAGCGTAGGAGGGAGTAAGATTACCGGGGAGCTGTTTTTT.